This T cell receptor beta chain stems from a study of T cells in Graves' hyperthyroidism and ophthalmopathy. Study-level findings and limits: Most clonotypes that expanded in the thyroid above 0.001 also showed up in blood.

The ends were cut back, 3 bases at V and 6 bases at J, with 8 bases in the middle. Per germline, CDR1 SGHTA and CDR2 FQGNSA. The CDR3 is 13 amino acids. Amplification targeted TCR beta CDR3 regions from RNA transcripts. Researchers ran a first-round RT-PCR on the TCR CDR3 using the HTBI primer set. TCRdb ran MiXCR on the multiplex PCR reads and lists one entry per CDR3 protein. The table has 450,000 to 700,000 distinct CDR3 sequences, 35% to 55% seen once; the top ten hold 19%. Many counts were recorded for this clonotype. Antigen specificity is unknown. This sequence originates from an adult woman with Graves' disease, either hyperthyroidism or ophthalmopathy (not recorded which). The rearrangement links TRBV7-2 to TRBJ2-2; D is unclear. Sequencing used peripheral blood or thyroid tissue (not recorded which). For the CDR3, the DNA is TGTGCCAGCAGCTTCTCCGGAGCCGGGGAGCTGTTTTTT. As protein: CASSFSGAGELFF.